The present T cell receptor (beta chain) was sequenced within a study of regulatory T cells in long-lasting Graves disease. About the study: Newly diagnosed Graves' patients had under 3 months of antithyroid drugs.

Arm-PCR of CDR3 regions and iRepertoire HTBI primers were the basis on which TCR beta libraries were built. TCRdb used MiXCR to reprocess the multiplex PCR reads, holding one entry per CDR3 protein. The sample includes approximately 350,000 distinct CDR3 sequences, 15% to 20% of them seen just once. As to time point: newly diagnosed GD, antithyroid drugs for less than 3 months. PBMC RNA was the source of the TCR library. From germline, CDR1 is DFQATT and CDR2 SNEGSKA (reference sequence). CDR3 length equals 10 residues. Study conclusions and caveats: TCR diversity was lower in persistent than newly diagnosed Graves' disease.

With regard to this clonotype: No antigen is known for it.

These records were also assigned to another study, of T cells in Graves' hyperthyroidism and ophthalmopathy.

The material sequenced was peripheral blood mononuclear cells (PBMCs), taken at new diagnosis, from a patient treated with antithyroid drugs. The receptor's source is a man between 35 and 55 years old with Graves disease. The V call is TRBV20-1, the J call TRBJ2-3; no definite D call. CDR3 bases: TGCAGGGTGGGCCGAGATACGCAGTATTTT. It encodes CRVGRDTQYF.